One and the same sample provided the 18 T cell receptor beta chains below, sequenced in a study of regulatory T cells in long-lasting Graves disease. Arm-PCR of CDR3 regions and iRepertoire HTBI primers were used to build TCR beta libraries. TCRdb re-derived calls from the multiplex PCR reads in MiXCR, one entry per CDR3 protein. Found here are 450,000 to 500,000 distinct CDR3 sequences, about 16% of them singletons; the top ten hold 10% to 15%. Sample time point: newly diagnosed GD, antithyroid drugs for less than 3 months. There was RNA extracted from PBMCs, and the TCR library was made from it. Separately, the same data were catalogued under a study of T cells in Graves' hyperthyroidism and ophthalmopathy.

Material: peripheral blood mononuclear cells (PBMCs), obtained at new diagnosis, from a patient treated with antithyroid drugs. Every receptor here comes from a man in his forties with Graves disease.

This clonotype occurred many times. The V call is TRBV20-1, the J call TRBJ1-5, with TRBD1 matching 7 bases. The CDR3 runs 12 residues. Trimming cost V 4 bases and J 8 bases; bases outside gene matches: 5. Germline-derived CDR1 and CDR2 are DFQATT and SNEGSKA (reference sequence). CDR3 nucleotides: TGCAGTGCTATGAGGGGGCTTGAGCCCCAGCATTTT. It specifies CSAMRGLEPQHF.

Many counts were recorded for this clonotype. CDR3 DNA: TGTGCCAGCACTCCACTGGAGGGCGGCACCGGGGAGCTGTTTTTT. This encodes CASTPLEGGTGELFF. V is TRBV6-1 and J is TRBJ2-2; D possibly corresponds to TRBD2 (6 bases). The CDR3 runs to 15 residues. Germline V CDR1 and CDR2: MNHNS, SASEGT. V was trimmed by 7 bases and J by 4 bases, leaving 16 bases between them.

The sample holds a few counts of this clonotype. The chain joins TRBV12-3 or TRBV12-4 to TRBJ2-7, with TRBD1 identical over 10 bases. The CDR3 runs to 15 residues. J lost 2 bases, V lost 6 bases, and 7 bases had no gene match. The DNA for the CDR3 is TGTGCCAGCAGCTCGGGACAGGGGAAGGCCTACGAGCAGTACTTC. Translating it yields CASSSGQGKAYEQYF.

This chain connects TRBV5-6 to TRBJ2-3; D is uncertain. The closer fit of TRBJ1-5 to the DNA end suggests the J call may be wrong. The CDR3 is 16 amino acids. The germline gives CDR1 SGHDT, CDR2 YYEEEE. CDR3 sequence: CASSLAFLAAAYTQHF. The CDR3 bases are TGTGCCAGCAGCTTGGCCTTCCTAGCGGCAGCTTATACGCAGCATTTT.

This clonotype showed up just a few times. V gene TRBV7-9 combines with J gene TRBJ1-5, with D maybe TRBD1 (5 bases). The germline V gene encodes CDR1 SEHNR and CDR2 FQNEAQ (reference sequence). The CDR3 loop spans 16 amino acids. Between the trimmed V and J ends, which lost 1 base and 7 bases, there was a span of 17 bases. The CDR3 DNA reads TGTGCCAGCAGCTTAGTAAGGTCAGGGTTCGACCAGCCCCAGCATTTT. Protein sequence: CASSLVRSGFDQPQHF.

The table lists this clonotype with many counts. In DNA form, the CDR3 reads TGCAGCGCAGGAAGACAGGCTTACAATGAGCAGTTCTTC. This sequence encodes CSAGRQAYNEQFF. The chain links TRBV29-1 to TRBJ2-1, with D possibly being TRBD1 (6 bases). CDR1 and CDR2 (germline): SQVTM, ANQGSEA. V gave up 7 bases and J gave up 4 bases, with 14 bases separating them. CDR3 length: 13 amino acids.

This clonotype appeared many times. This sequence joins TRBV30 and TRBJ2-3, with D unclear. Looked up from germline, CDR1 is GTSNPN and CDR2 is SVGIG (reference sequence). The CDR3 is made up of 14 amino acids. The ends were cut back, 0 bases at V and 1 base at J, with 8 bases in the middle. Here the CDR3 reads CAWSVPGRTDTQYF. The CDR3, as DNA: TGTGCCTGGAGTGTACCGGGCCGCACAGATACGCAGTATTTT.

This clonotype was counted many times. The chain recombines TRBV12-3 or TRBV12-4 with TRBJ2-3; D is unresolved. The CDR3 runs to 15 residues. Trimming stripped 6 bases from V and 1 base from J, with 14 bases between. In DNA form, the CDR3 reads TGTGCCAGCAGGGGGTCGAGAGGCCGCACAGATACGCAGTATTTT. Its translation is CASRGSRGRTDTQYF.

This clonotype was counted at least ten times. This chain connects TRBV12-3 or TRBV12-4 to TRBJ2-5; 10 bases are a match to TRBD1. The length of the CDR3 is 17 residues. V shed 7 bases, J shed 5 bases, and the junction held 16 bases outside the gene matches. This chain's CDR3 is CASTLRQGASLFETQYF. The CDR3 DNA is TGTGCCAGCACGCTAAGACAGGGGGCATCTCTATTTGAGACCCAGTACTTC.

Many counts were recorded for this clonotype. This chain uses TRBV15 with TRBJ1-1; a possible D gene is TRBD1 (5 bases). This CDR3 has 14 residues. Trimming removed 5 bases at V and 4 bases at J, with 14 bases between. Germline CDR1 is LNHNV and CDR2 is YYDKDF (reference sequence). Here the CDR3 reads CATSGDLLGTEAFF. The CDR3 DNA is TGTGCCACCAGCGGGGACCTGCTTGGCACTGAAGCTTTCTTT.

This clonotype appeared a few times. The genes are TRBV24-1 and TRBJ2-1; possibly TRBD1 for D (6 bases). The CDR3 loop spans 15 amino acids. In germline, CDR1 is KGHDR, CDR2 SFDVKD. The V and J ends lost 4 bases and 5 bases respectively, with 14 bases between them. In nucleotides, the CDR3 is TGTGCCACCAGTGACCCCGGGACATTAAACAATGAGCAGTTCTTC. Encoded protein: CATSDPGTLNNEQFF.

This chain joins TRBV5-5 and TRBJ2-5, with 9 bases aligning to TRBD2. This CDR3 contains 19 residues. Losses at the gene ends were 0 bases for V and 3 bases for J; bases not matched to a gene: 15. In germline, CDR1 is SGHKS, CDR2 YYEKEE (reference sequence). The CDR3 sequence: CASSLAGLASAFGEETQYF. For the CDR3, the DNA is TGTGCCAGCAGCTTGGCTGGACTAGCGAGCGCCTTCGGGGAAGAGACCCAGTACTTC. Looking up the rest from reference TRBV5-5 and TRBJ2-5 gives the full variable domain: DAGVTQSPTHLIKTRGQQVTLRCSPISGHKSVSWYQQVLGQGPQFIFQYYEKEERGRGNFPDRFSARQFPNYSSELNVNALLLGDSALYLCASSLAGLASAFGEETQYFGPGTRLLVL.

The sample holds many counts of this clonotype. V gene TRBV28 combines with J gene TRBJ1-4; maybe TRBD1 (6 bases). This CDR3 region has 12 residues. Between the trimmed V and J ends, which lost 7 bases and 8 bases, there was a span of 11 bases. From germline, CDR1 is MDHEN and CDR2 SYDVKM. CDR3 DNA: TGTGCCAGCACGTTCGACAGGGAAAAACTGTTTTTT. This gives the protein CASTFDREKLFF.

This clonotype appeared many times. The chain combines TRBV12-5 with TRBJ2-5; 13 bases fit TRBD2. Germline values: CDR1 LGHNT, CDR2 FRNRAP. V gave up 0 bases and J gave up 5 bases; unmatched junction bases: 3. The CDR3 extends over 16 amino acids. Here the CDR3 reads CASGLVLAGGPETQYF. The CDR3 DNA reads as TGTGCTAGTGGTTTGGTACTAGCGGGAGGGCCGGAGACCCAGTACTTC.

This clonotype was observed at least ten times. The rearrangement uses TRBV28 and TRBJ1-2; TRBD1 might be the D (5 bases). CDR1 is MDHEN and CDR2 is SYDVKM in the germline V gene. Trimming removed 3 bases from V and 8 bases from J, with 13 bases in between. This CDR3 comprises 13 residues. The DNA for the CDR3 is TGTGCCAGCAGTTTGGGGGTTTTGGAAGGCTACACCTTC. It yields the protein CASSLGVLEGYTF.

This clonotype was detected only a few times. The chain couples TRBV3-1 to TRBJ2-7; 8 nucleotides line up with TRBD1. Trimming took 5 bases from V and 5 from J; bases not matched to a gene: 11. CDR3 length: 15 residues. CDR1 is LGHDT, CDR2 YNNKEL, per germline (reference sequence). The CDR3 reads CASSSYRGSGDEQYF. In DNA form, the CDR3 reads TGTGCCAGCAGCTCATACAGGGGGTCTGGCGACGAGCAGTACTTC.

This clonotype was found many times. The chain carries TRBV28 and TRBJ2-7; D is unresolved. Germline V lookup: CDR1 MDHEN, CDR2 SYDVKM. V dropped 3 bases and J dropped 1 base, with 19 bases sitting between them. This CDR3 has 17 residues. The CDR3 DNA reads TGTGCCAGCAGTTTCTCGGCGACCCAATGGCATTCCTACGAGCAGTACTTC. Its translation: CASSFSATQWHSYEQYF.

This clonotype was seen just once. The rearrangement joins TRBV6-2 or TRBV6-3 to TRBJ2-1; 12 nucleotides agree with TRBD2. The CDR3 consists of 16 residues. Germline V gene data show CDR1 as MNHEY and CDR2 as SVGEGT. After removal of 10 bases from V and 3 bases from J, the junction contained 10 bases not matched to a gene. The CDR3 spells CATTASGRAYYNEQFF. The DNA for the CDR3 is TGTGCCACCACGGCTAGCGGGAGGGCCTACTACAATGAGCAGTTCTTC.